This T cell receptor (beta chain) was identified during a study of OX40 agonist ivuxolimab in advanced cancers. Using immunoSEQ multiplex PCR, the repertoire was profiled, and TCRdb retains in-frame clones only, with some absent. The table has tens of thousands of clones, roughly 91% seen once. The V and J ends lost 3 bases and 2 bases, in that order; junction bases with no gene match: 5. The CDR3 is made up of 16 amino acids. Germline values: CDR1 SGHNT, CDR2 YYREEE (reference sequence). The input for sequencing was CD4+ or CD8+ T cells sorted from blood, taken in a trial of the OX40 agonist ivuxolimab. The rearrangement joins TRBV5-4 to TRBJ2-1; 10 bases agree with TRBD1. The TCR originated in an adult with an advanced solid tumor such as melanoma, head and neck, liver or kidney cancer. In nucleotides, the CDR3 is TGTGCCAGCAGCTCCCGGGACAGGGGACCCTACAATGAGCAGTTCTTC. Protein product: CASSSRDRGPYNEQFF.